Here is one T cell receptor (beta chain) with its context. Its antigen is still unknown. This record belongs to a study of CD8 T cells in Susac syndrome. Overall study: Blood was drawn from Susac syndrome patients while they were therapy-naive, on corticosteroids, or on intravenous immunoglobulin alone.

Study-level results: The study found that Susac CD8+ clonal expansion peaked in TEMRA cells and active patients.

In contrast to the negatively isolated CD8+ and CD4+ T cells, TEMRA cells were FACS-enriched. It was with random hexamers that about 0.45 to 1 ug RNA was reverse transcribed. It was immunoSEQ multiplex PCR that amplified TCR beta CDR3 across 54 Vbeta and 13 Jbeta. TCRdb redid the calling of the immunoSEQ multiplex PCR reads with MiXCR, one entry per CDR3 protein. The sample carries around 170,000 distinct CDR3 sequences, just under 95% recorded once. The germline CDR1 and CDR2 sequences are MGHDK and SYGVNS. The CDR3 totals 13 residues. The V gene lost 2 bases and the J gene lost 6 bases, with 8 bases spanning the gap.

The rearrangement joins TRBV25-1 to TRBJ2-1, with D tentatively TRBD2 (6 bases). The origin of this receptor is a human donor with Susac syndrome. What was sequenced was CD8+ T cells from PBMCs. The CDR3 DNA is TGTGCCAGCAGTGAAGGACTATTCAATGAGCAGTTCTTC. As protein: CASSEGLFNEQFF.